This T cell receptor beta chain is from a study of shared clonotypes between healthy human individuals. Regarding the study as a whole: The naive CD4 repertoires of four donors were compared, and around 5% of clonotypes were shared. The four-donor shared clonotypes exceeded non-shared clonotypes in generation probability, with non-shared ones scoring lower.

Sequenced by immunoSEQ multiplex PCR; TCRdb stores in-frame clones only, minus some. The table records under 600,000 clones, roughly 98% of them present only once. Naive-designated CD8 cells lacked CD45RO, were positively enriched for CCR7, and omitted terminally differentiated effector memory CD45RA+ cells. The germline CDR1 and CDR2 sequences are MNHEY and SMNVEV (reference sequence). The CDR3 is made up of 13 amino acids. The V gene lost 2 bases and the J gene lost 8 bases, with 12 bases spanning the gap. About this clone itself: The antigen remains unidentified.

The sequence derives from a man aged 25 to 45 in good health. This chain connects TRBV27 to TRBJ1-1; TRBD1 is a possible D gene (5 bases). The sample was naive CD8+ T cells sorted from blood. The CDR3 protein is CASSLDLGLEAFF. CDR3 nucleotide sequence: TGTGCCAGCAGTTTAGACTTGGGGCTGGAAGCTTTCTTT.